This T cell receptor beta chain originates from a study of blood T cells in healthy people across ages. Using a J-beta primer mix together with a sample-barcoded 5' primer, a second PCR was run for roughly 7 to 11 cycles. TCRdb analysed the 5' RACE reads with MiXCR anew, one entry per CDR3 protein. This sample has some 1.4 million distinct CDR3 sequences, with about 43% found just once. This clonotype has more than one count but fewer than ten. The TCR was taken from a woman between 18 and 29 years old in good health. Specimen: blood.

CDR3 in DNA: TGCAGTGCTAGAGGTGAGGGAGGCACTGAAGCTTTCTTT. It encodes CSARGEGGTEAFF. V and J are TRBV20-1 and TRBJ1-1; unclear D gene. From germline, CDR1 is DFQATT and CDR2 SNEGSKA (reference sequence). This CDR3 is 13 amino acids long. The V gene lost 1 base and the J gene lost 4 bases, with 10 bases spanning the gap.